The 19 T cell receptor beta chains in this list originate from one sample, sequenced in a study of shared clonotypes between healthy human individuals. Sequencing used immunoSEQ multiplex PCR; TCRdb keeps in-frame clones, though not all of them. The profile shows 450,000 or so clones, roughly four fifths of them singletons. The sequencing input was PBMCs. The receptors derive from a woman aged 40 to 49 in good health. Some clones in this sample may be carry-over from other donors' samples.

The chain combines TRBV11-2 with TRBJ2-1; 8 positions agree with TRBD2. V trimming: 2 bases; J trimming: 7 bases; junction bases outside the gene matches: 10. CDR3 length: 16 residues. Germline loops: CDR1 SGHAT, CDR2 FQNNGV. CDR3 coding DNA: TGTGCCAGCAGCTTAATGGGCGGGAGGCCCGCGAATGAGCAGTTCTTC. Its protein product is CASSLMGGRPANEQFF.

The J gene is TRBJ1-2, the V gene TRBV7-9; 11 bases map to TRBD1. The CDR3 consists of 16 residues. With 2 bases clipped from V and 2 bases from J, the junction kept 4 bases outside the gene matches. Germline V gives CDR1 SEHNR, CDR2 FQNEAQ (reference sequence). The CDR3, as DNA: TGTGCCAGCAGCTTATCCGGACAGGGGGCGAACTATGGCTACACCTTC. Amino acids: CASSLSGQGANYGYTF.

This chain connects TRBV7-9 to TRBJ2-1, with a weak D call TRBD2 (6 bases). In germline, CDR1 is SEHNR, CDR2 FQNEAQ (reference sequence). V gave up 2 bases and J gave up 4 bases, with 15 bases separating them. The CDR3 spans 16 residues. The chain's CDR3 is CASSLSLSGAYNEQFF. CDR3 in DNA: TGTGCCAGCAGCTTAAGTCTTAGCGGAGCATACAATGAGCAGTTCTTC. The complete variable domain, with remaining parts taken from reference TRBV7-9 and TRBJ2-1, reads DTGVSQNPRHKITKRGQNVTFRCDPISEHNRLYWYRQTLGQGPEFLTYFQNEAQLEKSRLLSDRFSAERPKGSFSTLEIQRTEQGDSAMYLCASSLSLSGAYNEQFFGPGTRLTVL.

This sequence joins TRBV13 and TRBJ2-7; tentative D call: TRBD2 (6 bases). This CDR3 is built from 14 residues. Trimming pared 10 bases from V and 3 bases from J, leaving 19 bases between. Germline V gene sequence: CDR1 PRHDT, CDR2 FYEKMQ (reference sequence). The DNA of the CDR3 is TGTGCCACCACTCGGTCGGGGGAGATCTACGAGCAGTACTTC. It codes for CATTRSGEIYEQYF.

In DNA, the CDR3 is TGTGCCAGCAGCGTAGGACAGGGGATGAACACTGAAGCTTTCTTT. It specifies CASSVGQGMNTEAFF. V is TRBV9 and J is TRBJ1-1, with 8 bases lining up with TRBD1. CDR3 length equals 15 residues. Germline V gene sequence: CDR1 SGDLS, CDR2 YYNGEE. With V trimmed by 0 bases and J by 0 bases, 1 base remained unmatched.

The chain carries TRBV25-1 and TRBJ2-3, with unresolved D. From germline, CDR1 is MGHDK and CDR2 SYGVNS. V gave up 7 bases and J gave up 4 bases, with 6 bases separating them. CDR3 length: 11 amino acids. Here the CDR3 reads CASTLSDTQYF. CDR3 DNA sequence: TGTGCCAGCACTCTGTCAGATACGCAGTATTTT. The whole variable domain, filled in from reference TRBV25-1 and TRBJ2-3, reads EADIYQTPRYLVIGTGKKITLECSQTMGHDKMYWYQQDPGMELHLIHYSYGVNSTEKGDLSSESTVSRIRTEHFPLTLESARPSHTSQYLCASTLSDTQYFGPGTRLTVL.

Concerning this clone itself: Since a far larger clone is one base different, this is likely a read error. The chain carries TRBV30 and TRBJ1-1; a possible D gene is TRBD1 (5 bases). CDR1 and CDR2 from the germline V gene are GTSNPN and SVGIG (reference sequence). CDR3 length equals 15 residues. Deletions cut 4 bases from V and 3 bases from J, with 18 bases between. The chain's CDR3 is CAWTPKEGRDTEAFF. CDR3 DNA: TGTGCCTGGACCCCGAAGGAGGGCAGGGACACTGAAGCTTTCTTT. Filled out from reference TRBV30 and TRBJ1-1, the complete variable domain reads SQTIHQWPATLVQPVGSPLSLECTVEGTSNPNLYWYRQAAGRGLQLLFYSVGIGQISSEVPQNLSASRPQDRQFILSSKKLLLSDSGFYLCAWTPKEGRDTEAFFGQGTRLTVV.

This rearrangement joins TRBV6-1 to TRBJ1-5; tentatively, D is TRBD1 (5 bases). This CDR3 is 15 amino acids long. Germline assignment: CDR1 MNHNS and CDR2 SASEGT. Trimming removed 4 bases at V and 2 bases at J, with 12 bases between. The CDR3 spells CASSGQGVGNQPQHF. The CDR3 DNA reads as TGTGCCAGCAGTGGGCAGGGTGTAGGCAATCAGCCCCAGCATTTT.

The chain employs TRBV15 and TRBJ2-1, with D perhaps TRBD1 (6 bases). CDR1 and CDR2 from the germline V gene are LNHNV and YYDKDF (reference sequence). Trimming removed 1 base at V and 4 bases at J, with 11 bases between. CDR3 length: 15 amino acids. The chain's CDR3 is CATSRVGTTYNEQFF. The CDR3 DNA follows: TGTGCCACCAGCAGAGTAGGGACAACGTACAATGAGCAGTTCTTC.

This clone was counted only a few times. CDR3 sequence reads: CASSRVTGLDGYTF. Here the CDR3 DNA reads TGTGCCAGCAGTCGGGTGACAGGATTGGATGGCTACACCTTC. The chain has TRBV28 and TRBJ1-2, with D tentatively TRBD1 (6 bases). Germline CDR1 and CDR2: MDHEN and SYDVKM. The CDR3 consists of 14 residues. V lost 5 bases and J 6 bases, leaving 16 bases between the germline ends.

CDR3 DNA: TGTGCCAGTAGTATAGTCCTAGCGGGAGATCTCGGGGAGCTGTTTTTT. As protein: CASSIVLAGDLGELFF. This sequence joins TRBV19 and TRBJ2-2; 10 bases are shared with TRBD2. Germline V gene sequence: CDR1 LNHDA, CDR2 SQIVND (reference sequence). The CDR3 consists of 16 residues. V was clipped by 1 base and J by 7 bases; unmatched bases: 6.

Note on this clone: A clone one base away is much larger, so this may be a read error. V is TRBV18 and J is TRBJ1-1; TRBD1 aligns across 7 bases. The germline CDR1 and CDR2 sequences are KGHSH and LQKENI. The CDR3 length is 14 residues. CDR3 DNA: TGTGCCGGCTCACCAGGGGGGAAGAACACTGAAGCTTTCTTT. It yields the protein CAGSPGGKNTEAFF. The variable domain in full, with the rest retrieved from reference TRBV18 and TRBJ1-1, is NAGVMQNPRHLVRRRGQEARLRCSPMKGHSHVYWYRQLPEEGLKFMVYLQKENIIDESGMPKERFSAEFPKEGPSILRIQQVVRGDSAAYFCAGSPGGKNTEAFFGQGTRLTVV.

There are a few counts of this clone. The chain employs TRBV5-4 and TRBJ2-2; D not certain. The V end was cut by 4 bases, the J end by 6 bases, with 13 bases between. Germline assignment: CDR1 SGHNT and CDR2 YYREEE (reference sequence). The CDR3 is made up of 14 amino acids. Here the CDR3 DNA reads TGTGCCAGCAGCCGTACCGACCCGGCCGGGGAGCTGTTTTTT. This translates into CASSRTDPAGELFF.

A few counts support this clone. The gene calls are TRBV5-1 and TRBJ2-1; no reliable D call. Deletions cut 4 bases from V and 8 bases from J, with 13 bases between. The CDR3 runs to 13 residues. Germline V gene data show CDR1 as SGHRS and CDR2 as YFSETQ. Written as DNA, the CDR3 is TGCGCCAGCAGCCAAGACTCGGGCGATGAGCAGTTCTTC. This sequence encodes CASSQDSGDEQFF.

J is TRBJ2-7 and V is TRBV7-2, with 8 nucleotides matching TRBD1. The CDR3 extends over 14 amino acids. V was clipped by 1 base and J by 5 bases; unmatched bases: 4. The germline V gene has CDR1 SGHTA and CDR2 FQGNSA. CDR3 bases: TGTGCCAGCAGCTTAGGACAGGGGACGCACGAGCAGTACTTC. Its translation: CASSLGQGTHEQYF.

This chain connects TRBV27 to TRBJ2-7; the D is unclear. V lost 3 bases, J lost 5 bases, and 5 bases lay in between. The CDR3 has 11 residues. CDR1 MNHEY and CDR2 SMNVEV come from the germline V gene (reference sequence). The CDR3 is CASSLGNEQYF. The CDR3 DNA reads as TGTGCCAGCAGTTTGGGCAACGAGCAGTACTTC.

J is TRBJ1-2 and V is TRBV4-2; no reliable D call. Trimming took off 2 bases at V and 4 bases at J, with 14 bases between the two ends. CDR3 length equals 15 residues. In germline, CDR1 is LGHNA, CDR2 YNFKEQ. CDR3 sequence (DNA): TGTGCCAGCAGCCAACAGCTAGCAGAAAGCTATGGCTACACCTTC. Its translation is CASSQQLAESYGYTF.

Only one count was recorded for this clone. Other DNA sequences from this sample encode an identical CDR3 as well. The genes are TRBV18 and TRBJ2-7; TRBD2 aligns across 10 bases. J gave up 5 bases and V 6 bases, and 13 bases lay outside the gene matches. CDR1 and CDR2 (germline): KGHSH, LQKENI. There are 16 residues in the CDR3. In DNA, the CDR3 is TGTGCCAGCTCCCGACTCGGACTAGCGGTTGAAAACGAGCAGTACTTC. It specifies CASSRLGLAVENEQYF.

Regarding this clone: The likely explanation is a read error, given a far larger clone one base away. V usage is TRBV29-1 and J usage is TRBJ2-1; D gene unclear. The CDR3 contains 11 residues. Germline values: CDR1 SQVTM, CDR2 ANQGSEA. CDR3 sequence: CNVSRSGEQFF. CDR3 coding DNA: TGCAACGTGTCTAGGTCCGGGGAGCAGTTCTTC.